Each of the 31 T cell receptor beta chains below was sequenced from the same sample in a study of T cell repertoires in cytomegalovirus infection. The antigens for these receptors are not known. MiXCR was run by TCRdb on the reads, yielding one entry per CDR3 protein. The sample gives 40,000 to 55,000 distinct CDR3 sequences, around 23% of which show up once; around 90% is in the top ten. This material consisted of CD8+ T cells from cultured PBMCs, taken from culture after CMV antigen stimulation. The receptors derive from a human donor in good health (CMV status not recorded). Some clones in this sample may be carry-over from other donors' samples.

The chain is built from TRBV7-6 and TRBJ2-7; D possibly corresponds to TRBD1 (6 bases). V lost 1 base to trimming and J lost 5 bases, with 15 bases between them. This CDR3 is 15 amino acids long. CDR1 and CDR2 from the germline V gene are SGHVS and FNYEAQ. The CDR3 loop reads CASSLGRQGLNEQYF. The CDR3 nucleotides are TGTGCCAGCAGCTTAGGGCGTCAGGGGTTGAACGAGCAGTACTTC.

The genes are TRBV6-2 or TRBV6-3 and TRBJ2-5; TRBD2 matches 10 bases. V was pared by 0 bases and J by 4 bases, with 8 bases of the junction left unmatched. The germline CDR1 and CDR2 sequences are MNHEY and SVGEGT. The CDR3 is 17 residues long. CDR3 region: CASSYSAGGPGRETQYF. CDR3 nucleotide sequence: TGTGCCAGCAGTTACTCAGCGGGGGGGCCGGGGAGAGAGACCCAGTACTTC.

V usage is TRBV6-8 and J usage is TRBJ2-1; D perhaps matches TRBD1 (6 bases). The CDR3 loop spans 13 amino acids. Germline V lookup: CDR1 MNHGY, CDR2 SAAAGT. Trimming cost V 6 bases and J 4 bases, with 10 bases left between them. The CDR3 DNA reads as TGTGCCAGCAGCTTGGACAGATACAATGAGCAGTTCTTC. Its translation: CASSLDRYNEQFF.

This rearrangement joins TRBV6-1 to TRBJ2-1; weak D call: TRBD2 (5 bases). The CDR3 has 15 residues. Germline V CDR1 and CDR2: MNHNS, SASEGT. The ends were cut back, 4 bases at V and 0 bases at J, with 10 bases in the middle. CDR3 residues: CASSVWGDSYNEQFF. The CDR3 DNA reads TGTGCCAGCAGTGTGTGGGGAGACTCCTACAATGAGCAGTTCTTC.

This clonotype appeared once. V is TRBV7-9 and J is TRBJ1-5; D is unresolved. The CDR3 covers 12 residues. V gave up 5 bases and J gave up 4 bases, with 6 bases separating them. Germline loops: CDR1 SEHNR, CDR2 FQNEAQ (reference sequence). CDR3 in amino acids: CASSRSNQPQHF. The CDR3 DNA reads as TGTGCCAGCAGCCGATCTAATCAGCCCCAGCATTTT.

The chain combines TRBV6-6 with TRBJ1-5, with a weak D call TRBD1 (5 bases). The germline gives CDR1 MNHNY, CDR2 SVGAGI (reference sequence). This CDR3 spans 15 amino acids. Trimming removed 0 bases at V and 7 bases at J, with 13 bases between. CDR3 sequence (DNA): TGTGCCAGCAGTTACTCGAGGGGTGCGGAGCAGCCCCAGCATTTT. As protein: CASSYSRGAEQPQHF.

The chain couples TRBV7-9 to TRBJ1-4; 7 bases map to TRBD1. CDR3 length: 16 residues. The V and J ends lost 4 bases and 7 bases, in that order; junction bases with no gene match: 12. The germline V gene has CDR1 SEHNR and CDR2 FQNEAQ (reference sequence). The CDR3 spells CASSSVTGDPREKLFF. The CDR3 DNA reads as TGTGCCAGCAGCTCAGTAACAGGGGATCCTCGTGAAAAACTGTTTTTT.

This clonotype was recorded a few times. The V call is TRBV27, the J call TRBJ2-3, with no clear D. The CDR3 spans 14 residues. Germline V CDR1 and CDR2: MNHEY, SMNVEV (reference sequence). The germline V and J ends were trimmed by 5 bases and 6 bases, with 15 bases remaining between them. CDR3 protein: CASSGWGAADTQYF. The CDR3 region has the DNA TGTGCCAGCAGTGGGTGGGGTGCAGCGGATACGCAGTATTTT.

This clonotype has a handful of counts. The chain links TRBV7-9 to TRBJ2-2; D tentatively fits TRBD1 or TRBD2 (5 bases each). Trimming shortened V by 3 bases and J by 2 bases, and 13 bases separated the two germline ends. The CDR3 is 16 residues long. Germline CDR1 is SEHNR and CDR2 is FQNEAQ (reference sequence). DNA for the CDR3: TGTGCCAGCAGCTTGATAGGGACGGCCAACACCGGGGAGCTGTTTTTT. As protein: CASSLIGTANTGELFF.

A word on this clonotype: Its ends do not fully match the called genes, so a read error is possible. The V gene is TRBV7-2, the J gene TRBJ1-1, with a tentative D call TRBD1 (6 bases). CDR1 is SGHTA and CDR2 is FQGNSA in the germline V gene. CDR3 size: 13 residues. CDR3 amino acids: CASSLGVATGGDF. CDR3 nucleotides: TGTGCCAGCAGCTTAGGGGTTGCGACAGGAGGGGACTTT.

This sequence joins TRBV6-2 or TRBV6-3 and TRBJ2-2; 9 bases are a match to TRBD2. V lost 1 base, J lost 3 bases, and 3 bases stayed unmatched. The CDR3 loop spans 16 amino acids. CDR1 is MNHEY, CDR2 SVGEGT, per germline. CDR3 amino acids: CASSYLAGDYTGELFF. The DNA for the CDR3 is TGTGCCAGCAGTTACTTAGCGGGGGACTACACCGGGGAGCTGTTTTTT.

This chain joins TRBV7-2 and TRBJ1-2; 7 bases agree with TRBD1. The CDR3 sequence is 15 residues long. With 8 bases clipped from V and 8 bases from J, the junction kept 17 bases outside the gene matches. CDR1 and CDR2 from the germline V gene are SGHTA and FQGNSA. The CDR3 DNA sequence: TGTGCCAGCTTGAGAGGGACAGACAATCCCAGAGGCTACACCTTC. Translated, it gives CASLRGTDNPRGYTF.

The chain joins TRBV12-3 or TRBV12-4 to TRBJ2-5, with 8 bases identical to TRBD2. The junction had 8 bases not matched to a gene; V was cut back by 6 bases and J by 5 bases. There are 14 residues in the CDR3. DNA for the CDR3: TGTGCCAGCAGATTTAGCGGGGCGGGTGAGACCCAGTACTTC. It yields the protein CASRFSGAGETQYF.

This clonotype came up a few times. The J gene is TRBJ2-2, the V gene TRBV23-1; no clear D gene. TRBV23-1 is an ORF, and what it does is uncertain. The CDR3 sequence is 17 residues long. The germline V and J ends were trimmed by 0 bases and 0 bases, with 11 bases remaining between them. The CDR3, as DNA: TGCGCCAGCAGTCAATCTGTTCAGAAACCGAACACCGGGGAGCTGTTTTTT. Protein: CASSQSVQKPNTGELFF.

This clonotype occurred a few times. The chain joins TRBV19 to TRBJ1-2; D is perhaps TRBD1 (5 bases). The CDR3 extends over 15 amino acids. The V gene lost 2 bases and the J gene lost 4 bases, with 14 bases spanning the gap. Germline V gene sequence: CDR1 LNHDA, CDR2 SQIVND (reference sequence). The CDR3 region has the DNA TGTGCCAGTAGTATATCTTCCGGGGCTGTCTATGGCTACACCTTC. Its translation: CASSISSGAVYGYTF.

This clonotype has more than one count but fewer than ten. The chain recombines TRBV6-2 or TRBV6-3 with TRBJ2-7; D ambiguous. Germline CDR1 and CDR2: MNHEY and SVGEGT. The V and J ends lost 6 bases and 0 bases respectively, with 18 bases between them. There are 16 residues in the CDR3. The chain's CDR3 is CASSNSMTRSSYEQYF. CDR3 bases: TGTGCCAGCAGCAACTCTATGACCCGGAGCTCCTACGAGCAGTACTTC.

A few counts support this clonotype. The rearrangement uses TRBV7-2 and TRBJ2-7; 8 bases fit TRBD1. J lost 5 bases, V lost 4 bases, and 10 bases had no gene match. Germline assignment: CDR1 SGHTA and CDR2 FQGNSA. The CDR3 is 15 amino acids. The CDR3 sequence: CASSYRQGLSNEQYF. In DNA, the CDR3 is TGTGCCAGCAGCTACCGACAGGGGCTAAGTAACGAGCAGTACTTC.

The chain uses TRBV6-5 and TRBJ2-1; TRBD2 aligns across 11 bases. Trimming cost V 0 bases and J 12 bases; bases outside gene matches: 16. The CDR3 sequence is 18 residues long. Per germline, CDR1 MNHEY and CDR2 SVGAGI. CDR3 nucleotide sequence: TGTGCCAGCAGTTACTCGACCCCCACTAGCGGGAGAGAGGGGGGGCAGTTCTTC. Protein: CASSYSTPTSGREGGQFF.

The chain recombines TRBV5-1 with TRBJ1-1; 7 bases are shared with TRBD1. The CDR3 is 15 residues long. V lost 4 bases and J lost 0; bases outside the gene matches: 6. CDR1 and CDR2 from the germline V gene are SGHRS and YFSETQ. The DNA for the CDR3 is TGCGCCAGCAGCCTGCTGACAGGGATGAACACTGAAGCTTTCTTT. Protein: CASSLLTGMNTEAFF.

The V and J genes are TRBV7-9 and TRBJ2-7; TRBD1 is a possible D gene (6 bases). V gave up 5 bases and J gave up 0 bases, with 17 bases separating them. This CDR3 is built from 16 residues. CDR1 is SEHNR and CDR2 is FQNEAQ in the germline V gene (reference sequence). The DNA of the CDR3 is TGTGCCAGCAGCCAGAGCTCAAGGGGGAGCTCCTACGAGCAGTACTTC. Translation: CASSQSSRGSSYEQYF.

The V call is TRBV29-1, the J call TRBJ2-7; D remains unclear. Trimming removed 4 bases from V and 2 bases from J, with 12 bases in between. This CDR3 has 13 residues. Germline CDR1 is SQVTM and CDR2 is ANQGSEA. CDR3 nucleotide sequence: TGCAGCGTTGGTTCGGGCACCGCCTACGAGCAGTACTTC. Its protein product is CSVGSGTAYEQYF.

This clonotype was counted between two and nine times. The CDR3 DNA reads as TGTGCCAGCAGTGTTGCAGAGCCGAGCTCCTACGAGCAGTACTTC. This translates into CASSVAEPSSYEQYF. The chain links TRBV6-6 to TRBJ2-7; no reliable D call. The germline gives CDR1 MNHNY, CDR2 SVGAGI (reference sequence). This CDR3 spans 15 amino acids. V was shortened by 5 bases and J by 0 bases, with 14 bases between the two germline ends.

This clonotype was counted a few times. This chain connects TRBV7-8 to TRBJ1-1; 10 bases match TRBD1. V lost 5 bases, J lost 5 bases, and 8 bases stayed unmatched. This CDR3 contains 15 residues. Germline V gene sequence: CDR1 SGHVS, CDR2 FQNEAQ. This CDR3 reads CASSPFGQGGTEAFF. CDR3 DNA sequence: TGTGCCAGCAGCCCCTTTGGACAGGGGGGGACTGAAGCTTTCTTT.

This chain joins TRBV7-6 and TRBJ2-1; 7 nucleotides match TRBD2. Germline CDR1 reads SGHVS; CDR2 reads FNYEAQ. The CDR3 runs to 15 residues. The V segment lost 5 bases and the J segment 10 bases; nucleotides outside the gene matches: 14. CDR3: CASSPRLAEGNEQFF. The CDR3 region has the DNA TGTGCCAGCAGCCCCCGGCTAGCGGAGGGCAACGAGCAGTTCTTC. Full variable domain (rest looked up from reference TRBV7-6 and TRBJ2-1): GAGVSQSPRYKVTKRGQDVALRCDPISGHVSLYWYRQALGQGPEFLTYFNYEAQQDKSGLPNDRFSAERPEGSISTLTIQRTEQRDSAMYRCASSPRLAEGNEQFFGPGTRLTVL.

The chain employs TRBV11-2 and TRBJ2-3, with TRBD2 matching 7 bases. The CDR3 is 16 residues long. J gave up 0 bases and V 1 base, and 4 bases lay outside the gene matches. Germline CDR1 reads SGHAT; CDR2 reads FQNNGV. The CDR3 DNA follows: TGTGCCAGCAGCTTAGTGTTTAGCGGGAGCACAGATACGCAGTATTTT. This encodes CASSLVFSGSTDTQYF.

This clonotype was observed a handful of times. This chain uses TRBV5-6 with TRBJ1-5; no definite D call. From germline, CDR1 is SGHDT and CDR2 YYEEEE. Trimming took 2 bases from V and 4 from J, leaving 10 bases between them. CDR3 length equals 14 residues. The CDR3 loop reads CASSFPGENQPQHF. CDR3 DNA: TGTGCCAGCAGCTTTCCCGGGGAAAATCAGCCCCAGCATTTT.

The table lists this clonotype with many counts. V gene TRBV2 combines with J gene TRBJ2-7; 9 bases agree with TRBD1. V shed 6 bases, J shed 3 bases, and the junction held 3 bases outside the gene matches. In germline, CDR1 is SNHLY, CDR2 FYNNEI. The CDR3 covers 13 residues. The CDR3 nucleotides read TGTGCCAGCAGCTCGGGACAGGGCTACGAGCAGTACTTC. Its translation: CASSSGQGYEQYF.

This chain links TRBV20-1 with TRBJ2-1; D could derive from TRBD1 or TRBD2 (5 bases each). The CDR3 totals 13 residues. The V end lost 4 bases, the J end lost 2 bases, and 9 bases lay between the germline ends. Germline loops: CDR1 DFQATT, CDR2 SNEGSKA (reference sequence). CDR3 amino acids: CSATGTTYNEQFF. Written as DNA, the CDR3 is TGCAGTGCTACCGGGACCACCTACAATGAGCAGTTCTTC.

This clonotype was detected only a few times. The DNA is left out, because the CDR3 cannot be placed on it with certainty; the CDR3 is given as TCRdb lists it. V gene TRBV19 combines with J gene TRBJ2-4; no DNA check was done on the table's D call, TRBD2. Germline loops: CDR1 LNHDA, CDR2 SQIVND (reference sequence). The CDR3 is 17 amino acids in total, end residues counted. This chain's CDR3 is CASSILASGLAKNIQYF.

This clonotype has more than one count but fewer than ten. This chain joins TRBV4-2 and TRBJ2-5, with D perhaps TRBD1 (5 bases). CDR1 is LGHNA and CDR2 is YNFKEQ in the germline V gene. CDR3 length: 17 residues. Trimming shortened V by 2 bases and J by 3 bases, and 19 bases separated the two germline ends. The CDR3 nucleotides are TGTGCCAGCAGCCAAACCACTGGGGCCGGTAGCAAAGAGACCCAGTACTTC. The encoded protein is CASSQTTGAGSKETQYF.

The chain combines TRBV7-2 with TRBJ1-6, with TRBD1 as a possible D gene (6 bases). Germline CDR1 SGHTA, CDR2 FQGNSA. The CDR3 extends over 15 amino acids. V was cut by 2 bases and J by 9 bases, with 14 bases left in between. The CDR3 here is CASSLRGLGGSPLHF. CDR3 bases: TGTGCCAGCAGCTTAAGGGGTCTAGGGGGTTCACCCCTCCACTTT.